This is a list of T cell receptor beta chains from one sample in a study of blood T cell repertoires in COVID-19. Generated by immunoSEQ multiplex PCR, the TCRdb table keeps only in-frame clones and is missing some. The sample includes some 340,000 clones, around 85% of them seen just once. The sequenced sample was peripheral blood. The receptors originated from a woman younger than 30 with acute or convalescent COVID-19. Both conserved end residues are part of each CDR3. A D gene is named only where the DNA matches it firmly. For some rows the clone size is stated as once, few or many, or as a class when expanded; others skip it.

>TRBJ2-7|NA|TRBV4-1|NA
TGCGCCAGCAGCCAAGTAGAACAGGAGTCCTACGAGCAGTACTTC
CASSQVEQESYEQYF
>TRBJ2-1|NA|TRBV6-5|NA
TGTGCCAGCAGTTACAAAACGTCAGGCTATGAGCAGTTCTTC
CASSYKTSGYEQFF
>TRBJ2-7|TRBD1|TRBV5-8|NA
TGTGCCAGCAGCTGGGGGACAGGGTCCGAGCAGTACTTC
CASSWGTGSEQYF
>TRBJ2-7|TRBD2|TRBV6-5|NA
TGTGCCAGCAGCCCACTAGCGGGAGGGCCTCGGGAGCAGTACTTC
CASSPLAGGPREQYF
>TRBJ1-5|NA|TRBV6-5|NA
TGTGCCAGCAGTCCCCAGGGTTATAGCAATCAGCCCCAGCATTTT
CASSPQGYSNQPQHF
>TRBJ1-2|NA|TRBV28|NA
TGTGCCAGTCGAACGGCGGCGGAGGGTTATGGCTACACCTTC
CASRTAAEGYGYTF
>TRBJ2-4|NA|TRBV9|once
TGTGCCAGCAGCGTAGCCTCCAACAGTAACATTCAGTACTTC
CASSVASNSNIQYF
>TRBJ1-2|TRBD1|TRBV15|NA
TGTGCCACCAGTGAGGACAGGAACTATGGCTACACCTTC
CATSEDRNYGYTF
>TRBJ1-1|NA|TRBV4-2|NA
TGTGCCAGCAGCCAATCCAGGGAAGCTTTCTTT
CASSQSREAFF
>TRBJ1-4|NA|TRBV12-3/TRBV12-4|NA
TGTGCCAGCACTGGCCCAGGGAATGGAAAACTGTTTTTT
CASTGPGNGKLFF
>TRBJ2-6|NA|TRBV2|NA
TGTGCCAGCAGTGTAACCCCCGGCCAGGGGTACGGGGCCAACGTCCTGACTTTC
CASSVTPGQGYGANVLTF
>TRBJ1-2|NA|TRBV7-6|once
TGTGCCAGCAGCCCTGACTGGGTGGGGCGCTACACCTTC
CASSPDWVGRYTF
>TRBJ1-2|NA|TRBV7-3|NA
TGTGCCAGCAGCTTAAACGCAGGCGACCATGGCTACACCTTC
CASSLNAGDHGYTF
>TRBJ1-2|NA|TRBV7-3|NA
TGTGCCAGCAGCTTGCCTTGGGAACAGGGTGACTATGGCTACACCTTC
CASSLPWEQGDYGYTF
>TRBJ1-1|TRBD1|TRBV7-8|NA
TGTGCCAGCAGCGGTGGGGGGACAGGGTACGGGAACACTGAAGCTTTCTTT
CASSGGGTGYGNTEAFF
>TRBJ2-4|NA|TRBV21-1|NA
TGTGCCAGCAGCGCTCGGAGAGACCTACAGGACTTC
CASSARRDLQDF
>TRBJ1-1|TRBD1|TRBV10-2|once
TGCGCCAGCAGTGATACAGGACAGGCGAACACTGAAGCTTTCTTT
CASSDTGQANTEAFF
>TRBJ1-2|TRBD1|TRBV4-1|once
TGCGCCAGCAGCCAAGACAGGACAGGGACGGGTGGCTACACCTTC
CASSQDRTGTGGYTF
>TRBJ2-2|TRBD1|TRBV5-1|NA
TGCGCCAGCAGCTCGTTGACAGGGCCTCCCACCGGGGAGCTGTTTTTT
CASSSLTGPPTGELFF
>TRBJ1-2|NA|TRBV7-2|NA
TGTGCCAGCAGCTTAGGTTGGACTCCGTCCTATGGCTACACCTTC
CASSLGWTPSYGYTF
>TRBJ1-2|TRBD1|TRBV4-1|NA
TGCGCCAGCAGCCAAGTTGGGTATTCGCCCCCGGGACAGGAGACTACTAACTATGGCTACACCTTC
CASSQVGYSPPGQETTNYGYTF
>TRBJ2-1|NA|TRBV4-1|NA
TGCGCCAGCAGCCAAGAATCGGGTGTTGAGCAGTTCTTC
CASSQESGVEQFF
>TRBJ2-7|NA|TRBV6-5|NA
TGTGCCAGCAGTCGAACAGGTACTGAGAAGCGCGAGCAGTACTTC
CASSRTGTEKREQYF
>TRBJ2-3|TRBD2|TRBV4-1|once
TGCGCCAGCAGCCAAGAGAGCCTAGCGGGGTCCACAGATACGCAGTATTTT
CASSQESLAGSTDTQYF
>TRBJ2-2|NA|TRBV12-3/TRBV12-4|NA
TGTGCCAGCACCAATGAGGTGGCCGGGGAGCTGTTTTTT
CASTNEVAGELFF
>TRBJ1-1|NA|TRBV10-3|few
TGTGCCAGCAAACAGCTGGCTGAAGCTTTCTTT
CASKQLAEAFF
>TRBJ1-6|NA|TRBV10-3|NA
TGTGCCATCAGTGGCACCAGAAATTCACCCCTCCACTTT
CAISGTRNSPLHF
>TRBJ1-4|NA|TRBV4-1|NA
TGCGCCAGCAGCCCCTCTCAGGAATTTAATGAAAAACTGTTTTTT
CASSPSQEFNEKLFF
>TRBJ1-4|NA|TRBV5-3|few
TGTGCCAGAAGCTCGGGAGGATTTGGTGAAAAACTGTTTTTT
CARSSGGFGEKLFF
>TRBJ1-2|TRBD1|TRBV19|NA
TGTGCCAGTAGTATAGTGCGAACAGGGGCCCTCTATGGCTACACCTTC
CASSIVRTGALYGYTF
>TRBJ1-5|TRBD1|TRBV6-5|once
TGTGCCAGCAGCGTAGACAGGGATCAGCCCCAGCATTTT
CASSVDRDQPQHF
>TRBJ1-2|NA|TRBV5-1|NA
TGCGCCAGCAGCAAAGCAACCTTTAACTATGGCTACACCTTC
CASSKATFNYGYTF
>TRBJ2-2|NA|TRBV7-9|NA
TGTGCCAGCAGCCCGGGGACACCCGCGAACACCGGGGAGCTGTTTTTT
CASSPGTPANTGELFF
>TRBJ1-1|NA|TRBV7-9|NA
TGTGCCAGCAGCTTAGAGAGCGCTGAAGCTTTCTTT
CASSLESAEAFF
>TRBJ2-1|NA|TRBV7-3|NA
TGTGCCAGCAGCTTACTGGGCGGGGACTACAATGAGCAGTTCTTC
CASSLLGGDYNEQFF
>TRBJ2-3|TRBD2|TRBV4-1|NA
TGCGCCAGCAGCCAAGGTGGGGGGCGGACTAGCGGACGCCTAGATACGCAGTATTTT
CASSQGGGRTSGRLDTQYF
>TRBJ2-7|NA|TRBV7-9|NA
TGTGCCAGCAGCCCCTGGGCCTCCTACGAGCAGTACTTC
CASSPWASYEQYF
>TRBJ2-3|TRBD1|TRBV27|once
TGTGCCAGCAGTCGCCGACAGGGAGTCACAGATACGCAGTATTTT
CASSRRQGVTDTQYF
>TRBJ2-6|TRBD1|TRBV5-6|NA
TGTGCCAGCAGCCTCGTAGGTGGGACAGTCCTCTCTGGGGCCAACGTCCTGACTTTC
CASSLVGGTVLSGANVLTF
>TRBJ2-5|TRBD2|TRBV5-1|NA
TGCGCCAGCAGCTTGTCAGCGGGAGTTGGGTACCAAGAGACCCAGTACTTC
CASSLSAGVGYQETQYF
>TRBJ2-3|NA|TRBV11-2|NA
TGTGCCAGCAGCTTAGAGGTGTTTTCGGGAGATACGCAGTATTTT
CASSLEVFSGDTQYF
>TRBJ2-2|NA|TRBV28|NA
TGTGCCAGCAGTAACAAGAACACCGGGGAGCTGTTTTTT
CASSNKNTGELFF
>TRBJ1-2|TRBD1|TRBV4-2|NA
TGTGCCAGCAGCCAAGACACAGGGGCCTATGGCTACACCTTC
CASSQDTGAYGYTF
>TRBJ1-5|NA|TRBV11-2|NA
TGTGCCAGCAGCTTAGATCCGGCGGGGCCCCAGCATTTT
CASSLDPAGPQHF
>TRBJ2-7|NA|TRBV3-1/TRBV3-2|NA
TGTGCCAGCAGCCAAGGGCCAGGGAAGTACTTC
CASSQGPGKYF
>TRBJ2-2|NA|TRBV7-3|NA
TGTGCCAGCAGTAATGACACCGGGGAGCTGTTTTTT
CASSNDTGELFF
>TRBJ2-1|TRBD1|TRBV24-1|NA
TGTGCCACCAGTGGTGGGCGGACAGGGGAAAATGAGCAGTTCTTC
CATSGGRTGENEQFF
>TRBJ2-7|NA|TRBV21-1|NA
TGTGCCAGCATCGACAGGGTCGGGGACGAGCAGTACTTC
CASIDRVGDEQYF
>TRBJ2-1|TRBD2|TRBV5-1|NA
TGCGCCAGCAGCACAGCGCCGGGACTAGGATTTAACAATGAGCAGTTCTTC
CASSTAPGLGFNNEQFF
>TRBJ1-4|TRBD1|TRBV5-1|NA
TGCGCCAGCACGACAGGGGCCTTGAATGAAAAACTGTTTTTT
CASTTGALNEKLFF
>TRBJ1-1|NA|TRBV28|NA
TGTGCCAGCAGTTTATATCAAGGTGGGGGGACTGAAGCTTTCTTT
CASSLYQGGGTEAFF
>TRBJ2-1|TRBD1|TRBV10-3|few
TGTGCCATCAGTGCCCGGGACAGTCACAATGAGCAGTTCTTC
CAISARDSHNEQFF
>TRBJ2-7|TRBD1|TRBV5-1|NA
TGCGCCAGCAGCTTGGAGGTGACAGGGGGCGAGCAGTACTTC
CASSLEVTGGEQYF
>TRBJ2-1|TRBD2|TRBV28|NA
TGTGCCGGCAGCGGGAGTTCCTACAATGAGCAGTTCTTC
CAGSGSSYNEQFF
>TRBJ2-7|NA|TRBV20-1|NA
TGCAGTGCTAGTGATCGTCAGGATCCCTACGAGCAGTACTTC
CSASDRQDPYEQYF
>TRBJ2-7|TRBD1|TRBV27|NA
TGTGCCAGCAGGGGGACAGGGACCTACGAGCAGTACTTC
CASRGTGTYEQYF
>TRBJ1-3|NA|TRBV9|NA
TGTGCCAGCAGCGACAGAAACACCATATATTTT
CASSDRNTIYF
>TRBJ1-1|NA|TRBV2|NA
TGTGCCAGCAGTACAGGACAGAACACTGAAGCTTTCTTT
CASSTGQNTEAFF
>TRBJ2-5|NA|TRBV27|NA
TGTGCCAGCAGTTTGTTAGGGAGTAGGGAGACCCAGTACTTC
CASSLLGSRETQYF